The 11 T cell receptor beta chains below come from one sample, sequenced in a study of T-cell memory formation after mild COVID-19. TCRdb reprocessed the 5' RACE reads with MiXCR, giving one entry per CDR3 protein. The data show fewer than 650,000 distinct CDR3 sequences, roughly a sixth seen once. Input material: PBMCs or a T cell subset sorted from them (not recorded which). These receptors all come from an adult woman who had mild COVID-19 (a few samples of this study predate the infection). Cell type and time point are not known.

The chain is built from TRBV7-9 and TRBJ1-1; 8 bases line up with TRBD1. Losses at the gene ends were 4 bases for V and 6 bases for J; bases not matched to a gene: 10. Germline CDR1 SEHNR, CDR2 FQNEAQ (reference sequence). The CDR3 has 15 residues. In DNA form, the CDR3 reads TGTGCCAGCAGCTCTCTGACAGGGGCGGGGGCTGAAGCTTTCTTT. This sequence encodes CASSSLTGAGAEAFF. The complete variable domain, with remaining parts taken from reference TRBV7-9 and TRBJ1-1, reads DTGVSQNPRHKITKRGQNVTFRCDPISEHNRLYWYRQTLGQGPEFLTYFQNEAQLEKSRLLSDRFSAERPKGSFSTLEIQRTEQGDSAMYLCASSSLTGAGAEAFFGQGTRLTVV.

This clonotype was detected a few times. CDR3 sequence: CASSQGTDYEQFF. The CDR3 region has the DNA TGTGCCAGCAGCCAAGGGACCGATTACGAGCAGTTCTTC. The V and J genes are TRBV3-1 and TRBJ2-1, with no clear D. The CDR3 spans 13 residues. Germline V gene sequence: CDR1 LGHDT, CDR2 YNNKEL (reference sequence). With 1 base removed from V and 10 bases from J, the gap between germline ends came to 11 bases.

The V call is TRBV7-9, the J call TRBJ2-5; 8 positions agree with TRBD1. Germline V lookup: CDR1 SEHNR, CDR2 FQNEAQ (reference sequence). The CDR3 contains 15 residues. V gave up 5 bases and J gave up 9 bases; unmatched junction bases: 14. The CDR3, as DNA: TGTGCCAGCAGCCCCCCCGGACAGGGTGTAACGGCCCAGTACTTC. Translated: CASSPPGQGVTAQYF.

This clonotype was seen only a few times. The chain links TRBV11-3 to TRBJ1-1; the D is unclear. Germline values: CDR1 SGHNT, CDR2 YENEEA. V was cut by 2 bases and J by 1 base, with 8 bases left in between. The CDR3 has 14 residues. This chain's CDR3 is CASSLRTKNTEAFF. As DNA, the CDR3 is TGTGCCAGCAGCTTAAGGACGAAGAACACTGAAGCTTTCTTT.

The chain uses TRBV20-1 and TRBJ2-1; D is ambiguous. CDR3 length equals 11 residues. CDR1 and CDR2 (germline): DFQATT, SNEGSKA (reference sequence). The V end lost 6 bases, the J end lost 7 bases, and 10 bases lay between the germline ends. The CDR3 reads CSASEWNEQFF. CDR3 nucleotide sequence: TGCAGTGCCTCCGAGTGGAATGAGCAGTTCTTC.

V usage is TRBV27 and J usage is TRBJ1-2, with unresolved D. The CDR3 totals 14 residues. The V gene's germline CDR1 is MNHEY and CDR2 SMNVEV (reference sequence). The V and J ends lost 5 bases and 3 bases respectively, with 13 bases between them. The CDR3 reads CASSLHREDYGYTF. The CDR3 coding sequence is TGTGCCAGCAGTCTACATCGGGAAGACTATGGCTACACCTTC.

This rearrangement joins TRBV10-3 to TRBJ1-1, with D unclear. V lost 5 bases, J lost 1 base, and 8 bases lay in between. The length of the CDR3 is 13 residues. Germline values: CDR1 ENHRY, CDR2 SYGVKD. Here the CDR3 DNA reads TGTGCCATCAGTCTACAGACGAACACTGAAGCTTTCTTT. Translating it yields CAISLQTNTEAFF.

This clonotype appeared a few times. The V and J genes are TRBV7-9 and TRBJ2-5, with D uncertain. Trimming left V 4 bases short and J 6 bases short, with 6 bases between. This CDR3 spans 11 amino acids. Looked up from germline, CDR1 is SEHNR and CDR2 is FQNEAQ (reference sequence). The CDR3 coding sequence is TGTGCCAGCAGCTCAGACCAGACCCAGTACTTC. Protein: CASSSDQTQYF.

This clonotype was seen many times. The V gene is TRBV20-1, the J gene TRBJ2-3; no definite D call. CDR3 length: 15 residues. Trimming stripped 0 bases from V and 2 bases from J, with 12 bases between. Germline V gives CDR1 DFQATT, CDR2 SNEGSKA (reference sequence). Written as DNA, the CDR3 is TGCAGTGCTAGAGATCTTAAACAGTTCACAGATACGCAGTATTTT. It codes for CSARDLKQFTDTQYF.

This clonotype has a handful of counts. V and J are TRBV19 and TRBJ2-3, with 8 bases lining up with TRBD1. Trimming took 7 bases from V and 3 from J; bases not matched to a gene: 3. CDR3 length: 13 amino acids. Germline-derived CDR1 and CDR2 are LNHDA and SQIVND (reference sequence). The CDR3 here is CASIRQGTDTQYF. The CDR3 DNA is TGTGCCAGTATTCGACAGGGGACAGATACGCAGTATTTT.

This clonotype was found a few times. The chain has TRBV7-6 and TRBJ1-4; 10 nucleotides agree with TRBD1. Germline lookup yields CDR1 SGHVS and CDR2 FNYEAQ. Trimming cost V 4 bases and J 7 bases; bases outside gene matches: 3. This CDR3 spans 14 amino acids. The CDR3: CASSSGQGFEKLFF. Here the CDR3 DNA reads TGTGCCAGCAGCTCGGGACAGGGGTTTGAAAAACTGTTTTTT.